Here is one T cell receptor (beta chain) with its context. As yet, its antigen is unknown. The repertoire was sequenced with immunoSEQ multiplex PCR; TCRdb's copy has only in-frame clones and lacks some. The data hold 200,000 or so clones, with 85% to 90% observed a single time. The data are from a study of cytomegalovirus exposure and HLA in healthy donors. For the study at large: The approximately 120 validation repertoires were reported in a later analysis to have been generated on the same platform as the 666 first-cohort repertoires.

Study-level findings and limits: The majority of TCR sequences were rare, yet some public TCRs appeared in many donors.

With 1 base clipped from V and 4 bases from J, the junction kept 9 bases outside the gene matches. Germline loops: CDR1 SEHNR, CDR2 FQNEAQ (reference sequence). CDR3 length equals 17 residues. The sample was PBMCs. This TCR came from a woman younger than 30 in good health and CMV-seronegative. The chain uses TRBV7-9 and TRBJ2-7, with 11 bases lining up with TRBD1. CDR3 sequence (DNA): TGTGCCAGCAGCTTAGAGGTACCGGGACAGGGGGATTACGAGCAGTACTTC. It specifies CASSLEVPGQGDYEQYF.